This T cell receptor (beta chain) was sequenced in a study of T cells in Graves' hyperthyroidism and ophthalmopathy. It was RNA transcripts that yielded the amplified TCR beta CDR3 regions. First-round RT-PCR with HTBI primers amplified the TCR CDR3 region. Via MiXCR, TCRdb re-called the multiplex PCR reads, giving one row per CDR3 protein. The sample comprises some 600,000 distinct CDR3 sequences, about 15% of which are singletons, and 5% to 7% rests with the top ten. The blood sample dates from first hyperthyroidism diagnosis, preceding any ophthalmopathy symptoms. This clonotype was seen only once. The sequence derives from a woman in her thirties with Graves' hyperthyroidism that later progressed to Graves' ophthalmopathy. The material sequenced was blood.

CDR3 in DNA: TGTGCCACCAGTGATCCGGGACTAGCGGGAGGGCCAGATACGCAGTATTTT. It translates to CATSDPGLAGGPDTQYF. The V call is TRBV24-1, the J call TRBJ2-3, with TRBD2 identical over 16 bases. This CDR3 has 17 amino acids. CDR1 KGHDR and CDR2 SFDVKD come from the germline V gene. V lost 3 bases to trimming and J lost 4 bases; unmatched junction nucleotides: 3.